The T cell receptor beta chain under discussion was sequenced for a study of tumor-infiltrating lymphocytes in oesophageal squamous cell carcinoma. The germline V and J ends were trimmed by 5 bases and 7 bases, with 17 bases remaining between them. Germline V CDR1 and CDR2: SGHTA, FQGNSA. There are 15 residues in the CDR3. In TCRdb, the PCR reads were re-called with MiXCR into one record per CDR3 protein. This table holds 15,000 to 20,000 distinct CDR3 sequences, approximately 47% found once. Sequencing was carried out using normal esophageal tissue next to the tumor. This sequence originates from a female donor with esophageal squamous cell carcinoma. The genes are TRBV7-2 and TRBJ1-4; possibly TRBD1 for D (6 bases). CDR3 in DNA: TGTGCCAGCAGCCTCAGCGCGGGGGCTGGTGAAAAACTGTTTTTT. This gives the protein CASSLSAGAGEKLFF.